The text below deals with one T cell receptor beta chain. What this receptor recognizes is not known. No base quality values were provided; no much bigger clone lies one nucleotide off. Trimming takes 1 base from V and 0 bases from J, and the germline ends sit 9 bases apart. Including cysteine and phenylalanine, the CDR3 has 15 amino acids. Of the read, only the CDR3 DNA is kept; its 45 bases are in frame from base 1. The germline V gene gives CDR1 as SGHAT and CDR2 as FQNNGV. Collaborating institutions collected whole blood in K2EDTA tubes following their own protocols. For TCRbeta analysis, collaborators shipped samples as frozen whole blood, isolated PBMCs, or DNA extracted from either of those sample types. This entry is derived from a study of blood T cell repertoires in COVID-19 (TCRdb year 2020). About the full investigation: Collaborator samples came from the United States, Italy and Spain and covered acute and convalescent phases of COVID-19. Where available, HLA class I and class II types were taken from metadata supplied by the sample provider and were not determined by assay-based typing. The dataset comprised deeply sampled blood TCRbeta repertoires from subjects exposed to, actively infected with, or recovered from COVID-19. Samples were obtained from the ongoing ImmuneRACE study (first 160 participants) and from about 1,300 subjects provided by 6 global collaborators. A de-identified subject ID, COVID-19 status, age in years and sex were almost always included in the sample metadata. The repertoires were made available in a free public database intended to serve as a resource for research on the immune response to SARS-CoV-2. The prospective study material was composed of cDNA or gDNA derived from T cells, B-cell-depleted T cells, or PBMCs. The paper as a whole reports these results and caveats: Clinical and demographic metadata were provided uncurated, with the amount varying by source and participant.

TCRbeta CDR3 regions were amplified from genomic DNA using the immunoSEQ Assay, a bias-controlled multiplex PCR. The authors' pipeline ran thus. The number of nucleated cells in each sample was estimated by amplification of reference gene primers within the assay. Sequence reads were collapsed and filtered to measure the absolute abundance of every unique TCRbeta CDR3 rearrangement. For each sample, productive Simpson clonality was calculated by taking the square root of Simpson's diversity index across productive rearrangements. The clones in this table, taken by TCRdb from immuneACCESS, are in-frame only. Not every clone is retained; where verified, under half of the shortfall comes from an unresolved V gene, and the cause of the rest is unknown. For V, J and clone size, that table is used; D and trimming come from the DNA. Recorded for this sample are around 200,000 clones; 80% to 90% of them occurred a single time. 3.7% of the sample lies in the top ten.

This receptor was obtained from a man aged 18 to 30 with active or convalescent COVID-19. The V and J genes are TRBV11-2 and TRBJ1-1, with the D gene too uncertain to name. The specimen was peripheral blood. The DNA reads as follows: TGTGCCAGCAGCTTAGGTCCGGTCATGAACACTGAAGCTTTCTTT. This sequence encodes CASSLGPVMNTEAFF.